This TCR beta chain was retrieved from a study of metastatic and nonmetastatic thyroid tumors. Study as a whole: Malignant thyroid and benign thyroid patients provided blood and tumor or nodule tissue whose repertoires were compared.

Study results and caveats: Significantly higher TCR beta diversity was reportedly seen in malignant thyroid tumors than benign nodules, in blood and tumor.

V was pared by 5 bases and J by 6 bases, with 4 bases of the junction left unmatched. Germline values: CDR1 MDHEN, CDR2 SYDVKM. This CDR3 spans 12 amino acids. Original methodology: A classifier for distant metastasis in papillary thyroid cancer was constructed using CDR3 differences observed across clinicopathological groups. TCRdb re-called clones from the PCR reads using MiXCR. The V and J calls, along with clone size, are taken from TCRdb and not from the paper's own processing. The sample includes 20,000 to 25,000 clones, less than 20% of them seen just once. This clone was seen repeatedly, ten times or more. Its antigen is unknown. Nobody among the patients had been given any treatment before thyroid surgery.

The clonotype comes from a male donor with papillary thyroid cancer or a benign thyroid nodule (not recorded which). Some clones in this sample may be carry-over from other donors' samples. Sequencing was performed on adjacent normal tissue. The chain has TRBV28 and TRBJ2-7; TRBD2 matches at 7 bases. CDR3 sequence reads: CASSTRTSEQYF. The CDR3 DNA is TGTGCCAGCAGTACCCGGACTAGCGAGCAGTACTTC.